Here is one T cell receptor beta chain with its context. The sample comes from a study of blood T cell repertoires in COVID-19. There are 16 residues in the CDR3. Trimming cost V 8 bases and J 1 base; bases outside gene matches: 14. The V gene's germline CDR1 is LNHDA and CDR2 SQIVND (reference sequence). Repertoires were generated with immunoSEQ multiplex PCR, while TCRdb's copy carries only in-frame clones and drops some. The sample shows roughly 160,000 clones, over 75% of them seen only once. This study enrolled people aged 18 to 89 from roughly 24 US geographic areas. Participants' own reports of clinical history determined their cohort assignment.

Sample: PBMCs or T cells enriched from blood (not recorded which). This sequence joins TRBV19 and TRBJ2-7; 7 bases are shared with TRBD1. This TCR was sampled from a woman aged 50 to 65 who had recovered from COVID-19. The CDR3 reads CASAQRQGTKSYEQYF. The CDR3 bases are TGTGCCAGTGCCCAAAGACAGGGCACTAAATCCTACGAGCAGTACTTC.